This TCR beta chain was found in a study of blood T cell repertoires in COVID-19. Study-wide context: Both acute and convalescent COVID-19 samples were obtained from the United States, Italy and Spain.

Germline values: CDR1 MNHEY, CDR2 SMNVEV (reference sequence). There are 14 residues in the CDR3. Between the trimmed V and J ends, which lost 4 bases and 4 bases, there was a span of 13 bases. Per the authors' pipeline: Estimates of nucleated cell counts were drawn from the amplification of reference gene primers. Sequencing was performed with immunoSEQ multiplex PCR; in TCRdb, only in-frame clones are kept and a portion is missing. That table furnishes V, J and clone size, whereas the DNA furnished D and trimming. The table has a few hundred thousand clones, approximately 89% seen once. Sequenced: peripheral blood. This sequence joins TRBV27 and TRBJ2-5; D is uncertain. The clonotype comes from a woman aged 30 to 39 with COVID-19, enrolled during active disease. The CDR3 loop is CASSSLHGRETQYF. DNA for the CDR3: TGTGCCAGCAGTTCGCTCCACGGTCGAGAGACCCAGTACTTC.